This TCR beta chain was captured by sequencing in a study of siplizumab effects on memory and regulatory T cells. Study findings and constraints: Siplizumab gave mappable alloreactive CD4+ clones an average Treg-derived fraction of under 70%, against over 25% in controls.

It was about 10^5 TCR templates that were assayed per sample. Assay: immunoSEQ multiplex PCR; the TCRdb copy retains only in-frame clones and omits some. This table has some 100,000 clones, roughly 95% appearing once. A note on this clone: No antigen is known for it.

Germline values: CDR1 SGHDN, CDR2 FVKESK. CDR3 length: 16 residues. The trim removed 0 bases at V and 6 bases at J, leaving 9 bases unmatched. The specimen sequenced was non-Treg CD4+ T cells sorted from blood. The J gene is TRBJ1-1, the V gene TRBV14, with 8 bases lining up with TRBD1. This TCR was sampled from a human donor in good health. The CDR3 DNA is TGTGCCAGCAGCCAAGATTGGGGACAGGTTCTATCTGAAGCTTTCTTT. Amino acid sequence: CASSQDWGQVLSEAFF.